This T cell receptor (beta chain) was captured by sequencing in a study of T cell repertoires in cytomegalovirus infection. In the study overall: Well-studied HLA-B-restricted epitopes and recently identified HLA-C-restricted epitopes of CMV were both used in the study.

Via MiXCR, TCRdb re-called the reads, giving one row per CDR3 protein. The sample consists of 400,000 to 600,000 distinct CDR3 sequences, roughly 46% of them appearing once. Germline CDR1 SGHVS, CDR2 FQNEAQ. The CDR3 consists of 16 residues. Unmatched junction bases numbered 7, after V lost 1 base and J lost 5 bases. To note about this clonotype: Antigen unknown.

This receptor was obtained from a human donor in good health (CMV status not recorded). Some clones in this sample may be carry-over from other donors' samples. Specimen: cultured PBMCs, collected from culture after CMV antigen stimulation. This chain joins TRBV7-8 and TRBJ2-2; 7 bases line up with TRBD1. Here the CDR3 DNA reads TGTGCCAGCAGCTTAGTAGCAGGGGGTGTTACCGGGGAGCTGTTTTTT. It specifies CASSLVAGGVTGELFF.